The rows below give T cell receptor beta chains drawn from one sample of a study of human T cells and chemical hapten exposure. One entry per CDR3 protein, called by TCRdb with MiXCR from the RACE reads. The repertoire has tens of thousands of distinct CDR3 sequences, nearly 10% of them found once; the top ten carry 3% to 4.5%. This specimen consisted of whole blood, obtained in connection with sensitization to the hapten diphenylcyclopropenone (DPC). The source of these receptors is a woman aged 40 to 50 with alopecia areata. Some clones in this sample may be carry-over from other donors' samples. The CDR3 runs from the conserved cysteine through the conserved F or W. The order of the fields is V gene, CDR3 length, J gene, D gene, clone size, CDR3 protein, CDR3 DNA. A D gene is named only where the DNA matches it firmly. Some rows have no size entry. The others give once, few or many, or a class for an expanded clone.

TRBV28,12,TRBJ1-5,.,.,CASSSGIQPQHF,TGTGCCAGCAGTTCAGGGATTCAGCCCCAGCATTTT
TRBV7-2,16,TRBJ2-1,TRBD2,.,CASSAGLAGSYNEQFF,TGTGCCAGCAGCGCGGGACTAGCGGGGTCCTACAATGAGCAGTTCTTC
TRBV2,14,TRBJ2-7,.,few,CASRPFEGAYEQYF,TGTGCCAGCAGACCGTTCGAGGGGGCCTACGAGCAGTACTTC
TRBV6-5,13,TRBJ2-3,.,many,CASGTGYTDTQYF,TGTGCCAGCGGGACGGGTTATACAGATACGCAGTATTTT
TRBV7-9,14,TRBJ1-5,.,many,CASSLVGVHQPQHF,TGTGCCAGCAGCTTAGTCGGGGTACATCAGCCCCAGCATTTT
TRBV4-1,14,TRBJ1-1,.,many,CASSHSTVNTEAFF,TGCGCCAGCAGCCATTCAACGGTGAACACTGAAGCTTTCTTT
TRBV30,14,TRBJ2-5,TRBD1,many,CAWSVPGGEETQYF,TGTGCCTGGAGTGTACCAGGGGGCGAAGAGACCCAGTACTTC
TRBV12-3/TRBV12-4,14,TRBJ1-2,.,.,CASSLVNLNYGYTF,TGTGCCAGCAGTTTAGTCAATCTTAACTATGGCTACACCTTC
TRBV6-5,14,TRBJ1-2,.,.,CASSSRSGNYGYTF,TGTGCCAGCAGTTCCCGGTCCGGTAACTATGGCTACACCTTC
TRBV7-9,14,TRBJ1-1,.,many,CASSSTGNRAEAFF,TGTGCCAGCAGCTCTACAGGTAATAGAGCTGAAGCTTTCTTT
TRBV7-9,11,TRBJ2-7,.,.,CASSFSSEQYF,TGTGCCAGCAGCTTCTCGAGCGAGCAGTACTTC
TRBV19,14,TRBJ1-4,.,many,CATSGMEPGEKLFF,TGTGCCACCTCGGGGATGGAGCCGGGCGAAAAACTGTTTTTT
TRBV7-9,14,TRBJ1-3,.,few,CASSPDIDGNTIYF,TGTGCCAGCAGTCCTGACATCGACGGAAACACCATATATTTT
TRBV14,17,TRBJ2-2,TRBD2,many,CASSQDVWEGIAGELFF,TGTGCCAGCAGCCAAGACGTCTGGGAGGGGATAGCCGGGGAGCTGTTTTTT
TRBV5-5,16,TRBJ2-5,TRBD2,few,CASSLAPGGWQETQYF,TGTGCCAGCAGCTTGGCTCCGGGGGGGTGGCAAGAGACCCAGTACTTC
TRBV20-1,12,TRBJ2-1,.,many,CSAPQGLNEQFF,TGCAGTGCGCCTCAGGGATTAAATGAGCAGTTCTTC
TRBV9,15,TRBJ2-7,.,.,CASSPGGTETYEQYF,TGTGCCAGCAGCCCCGGCGGGACAGAGACCTACGAGCAGTACTTC
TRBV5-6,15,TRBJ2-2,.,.,CASSLHGVGTGELFF,TGTGCCAGCAGCTTACACGGGGTCGGCACCGGGGAGCTGTTTTTT
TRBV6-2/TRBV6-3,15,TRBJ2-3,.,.,CVSSGHFSGTDTQYF,TGTGTCAGTTCCGGACATTTTAGTGGTACAGATACGCAGTATTTT
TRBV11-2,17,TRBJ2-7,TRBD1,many,CASSLGRTGVRPYEQYF,TGTGCCAGCAGCTTAGGACGAACAGGGGTGAGACCCTACGAGCAGTACTTC
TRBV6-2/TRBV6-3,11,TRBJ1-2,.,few,CASRLRGGYTF,TGTGCCAGCAGGTTGCGTGGTGGCTACACCTTC
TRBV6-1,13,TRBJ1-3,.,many,CASSDSSGNTIYF,TGTGCCAGCAGCGACAGCTCTGGAAACACCATATATTTT
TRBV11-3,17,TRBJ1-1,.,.,CASTRGLDQGLNTEAFF,TGTGCCAGCACCCGCGGACTAGATCAGGGCTTGAACACTGAAGCTTTCTTT
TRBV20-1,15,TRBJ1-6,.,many,CSARAVGPRNSPLHF,TGCAGTGCTAGAGCCGTGGGGCCGCGTAATTCACCCCTCCACTTT
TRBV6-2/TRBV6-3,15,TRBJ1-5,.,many,CASSYAGFDNQPQHF,TGTGCCAGCAGTTACGCAGGGTTCGACAATCAGCCCCAGCATTTT
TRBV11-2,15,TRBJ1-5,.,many,CASSLVDISNQPQHF,TGTGCCAGCAGCTTAGTTGACATCAGCAATCAGCCCCAGCATTTT
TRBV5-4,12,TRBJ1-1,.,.,CASSLEGTEAFF,TGTGCCAGCAGCTTGGAAGGCACTGAAGCTTTCTTT
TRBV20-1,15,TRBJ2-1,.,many,CSAIGATPGYNEQFF,TGCAGTGCTATTGGGGCGACTCCGGGTTACAATGAGCAGTTCTTC
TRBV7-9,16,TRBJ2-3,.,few,CASSFAGGGATDTQYF,TGTGCCAGCAGCTTTGCAGGCGGCGGGGCCACAGATACGCAGTATTTT
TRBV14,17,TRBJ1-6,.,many,CASSLLGKIGSNSPLHF,TGTGCCAGCAGCCTATTGGGGAAAATCGGGAGTAATTCACCCCTCCACTTT
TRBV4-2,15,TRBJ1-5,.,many,CASSQEFGSNQPQHF,TGTGCCAGCAGCCAAGAATTCGGTAGCAATCAGCCCCAGCATTTT
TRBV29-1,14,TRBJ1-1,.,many,CSVGFPQGRAEAFF,TGCAGCGTTGGGTTTCCGCAGGGGAGGGCTGAAGCTTTCTTT
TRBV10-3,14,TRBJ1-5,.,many,CAISESGGRPPQHF,TGTGCCATCAGTGAGTCGGGAGGTCGTCCGCCCCAGCATTTT
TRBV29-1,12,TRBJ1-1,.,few,CSVAAWGTEAFF,TGCAGCGTTGCCGCGTGGGGCACTGAAGCTTTCTTT
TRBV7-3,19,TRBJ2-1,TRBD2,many,CASSSLLAGGRLEENEQFF,TGTGCCAGCAGCTCCTTACTAGCGGGGGGGCGTCTAGAGGAGAATGAGCAGTTCTTC
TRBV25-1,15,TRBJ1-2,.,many,CASSEGPRGVYGYTF,TGTGCCAGCAGTGAAGGCCCCCGGGGTGTGTATGGCTACACCTTC
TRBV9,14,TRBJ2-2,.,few,CASTRGGDTGELFF,TGTGCCAGCACCCGCGGGGGCGACACCGGGGAGCTGTTTTTT
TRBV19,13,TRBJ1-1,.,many,CASALSGAAEAFF,TGTGCCAGTGCCCTAAGCGGAGCAGCCGAAGCTTTCTTT